The TCR beta chain described here comes from a study of cytomegalovirus exposure and HLA in healthy donors. General study findings and limits: CMV antigen specificity of a few CMV-associated chains was confirmed in vitro.

Primers for the PCR totalled 60 Vbeta and 13 Jbeta. The assay was immunoSEQ multiplex PCR, and TCRdb's table has in-frame clones only and misses some. This sample has 98,000 or so clones, with more than 70% found just once. With respect to this clone: Its target is not known.

V was pared by 6 bases and J by 5 bases, with 6 bases of the junction left unmatched. Germline assignment: CDR1 SNHLY and CDR2 FYNNEI. The CDR3 is 15 residues long. The chain couples TRBV2 to TRBJ2-2; 10 bases agree with TRBD1. This TCR was recovered from a female donor in good health and CMV-seronegative. The sample taken for sequencing was PBMCs. This CDR3 is CASSKGQGRTGELFF. The CDR3, as DNA: TGTGCCAGCAGCAAGGGACAGGGGCGTACCGGGGAGCTGTTTTTT.